Each of the 6 T cell receptor beta chains below was sequenced from the same sample in a study of cytomegalovirus exposure and HLA in healthy donors. The primer mix had 60 Vbeta and 13 Jbeta primers. Measured with immunoSEQ multiplex PCR; TCRdb has only the in-frame clones, and not every one. This sample carries some 120,000 clones, approximately 80% of them seen once, and the ten largest clones take 2% to 3%. Source material: PBMCs. The receptors here all came from a man in his thirties or forties in good health and CMV-seronegative.

The chain links TRBV27 to TRBJ2-1, with TRBD1 matching over 7 bases. This CDR3 spans 16 amino acids. J was trimmed by 1 base and V by 5 bases; bases with no gene match: 8. Germline V gene lookup returns CDR1 MNHEY and CDR2 SMNVEV (reference sequence). CDR3 protein: CASSPYRDRSYNEQFF. DNA for the CDR3: TGTGCCAGCAGTCCCTACCGGGACAGATCCTACAATGAGCAGTTCTTC.

Only a few counts were recorded for this clone. The rearrangement links TRBV6-5 to TRBJ2-1, with 11 bases identical to TRBD2. Unmatched junction bases numbered 5, after V lost 9 bases and J lost 4 bases. Per germline, CDR1 MNHEY and CDR2 SVGAGI. The CDR3 sequence is 14 residues long. The CDR3 nucleotides read TGTGCCAGTGGGACTAGCGGCAAGTACAATGAGCAGTTCTTC. This translates into CASGTSGKYNEQFF.

This clone was counted a single time. The J gene is TRBJ1-6, the V gene TRBV7-2; 10 positions match TRBD1. CDR1 SGHTA and CDR2 FQGNSA come from the germline V gene. The ends lost 5 bases at V and 11 bases at J; junction bases unmatched: 9. The CDR3 length is 15 residues. This CDR3 reads CASSARQGARAPLHF. CDR3 nucleotide sequence: TGTGCCAGCAGCGCCCGACAGGGGGCTCGGGCACCCCTCCACTTT.

The chain uses TRBV18 and TRBJ1-2; 7 positions match TRBD1. This CDR3 has 17 amino acids. V lost 1 base, J lost 7 bases, and 15 bases stayed unmatched. Germline V lookup: CDR1 KGHSH, CDR2 LQKENI. The CDR3 DNA reads as TGTGCCAGCTCACCACTAGCAGGGGGACTCTCCGGGGCTGGCTACACCTTC. It encodes CASSPLAGGLSGAGYTF.

The rearrangement joins TRBV9 to TRBJ2-7; 7 nucleotides line up with TRBD1. Germline V gene lookup returns CDR1 SGDLS and CDR2 YYNGEE. The CDR3 spans 15 residues. J gave up 4 bases and V 4 bases, and 11 bases lay outside the gene matches. In DNA, the CDR3 is TGTGCCAGCAGCCTATGGGACAGCCCATCGTACGAGCAGTACTTC. Its protein is CASSLWDSPSYEQYF. The complete variable domain, with remaining parts taken from reference TRBV9 and TRBJ2-7, reads DSGVTQTPKHLITATGQRVTLRCSPRSGDLSVYWYQQSLDQGLQFLIQYYNGEERAKGNILERFSAQQFPDLHSELNLSSLELGDSALYFCASSLWDSPSYEQYFGPGTRLTVT.

The chain combines TRBV10-1 with TRBJ2-5; a weak D match, TRBD2 (5 bases). Trimming shortened V by 7 bases and J by 11 bases, and 20 bases separated the two germline ends. This CDR3 spans 13 amino acids. CDR1 is WNHNN, CDR2 SYGVQD, per germline (reference sequence). Here the CDR3 DNA reads TGCGCCAGCACTGGAGACCTTCTACGAGGGCAGTACTTC. Translated: CASTGDLLRGQYF.